This T cell receptor beta chain derives from a study of beta chain features in type 1 diabetes. Study-wide context: Examination of sorted cells across all samples involved 98,000,000 or so cells. Study results and limitations: Researchers reported that naive, central memory and Treg TCRB repertoires appeared more similar in patients than in healthy donors. TCRB rearrangement may or may not be influenced by HLA type; here this remained unresolved.

Every isolated RNA sample was fully reverse transcribed, so sequencing captured expressed TCRB transcripts. Repertoires were generated with immunoSEQ multiplex PCR, while TCRdb's copy carries only in-frame clones and drops some. Of about 200,000 clones in the sample, about 11% were seen once. The purity of all sorted populations exceeded 98%. The CDR3 covers 14 residues. V dropped 6 bases and J dropped 5 bases, with 19 bases sitting between them. Germline CDR1 reads GTSNPN; CDR2 reads SVGIG (reference sequence). For this clone: Its antigen is as yet unknown.

The sequence came from a man younger than 35 in good health. This chain joins TRBV30 and TRBJ2-5; possibly TRBD2 for D (7 bases). Source material: central memory CD4+ T cells from blood. CDR3 in amino acids: CACSPQGRAETQYF. The CDR3 DNA reads as TGTGCCTGTTCTCCCCAGGGGAGGGCGGAGACCCAGTACTTC.